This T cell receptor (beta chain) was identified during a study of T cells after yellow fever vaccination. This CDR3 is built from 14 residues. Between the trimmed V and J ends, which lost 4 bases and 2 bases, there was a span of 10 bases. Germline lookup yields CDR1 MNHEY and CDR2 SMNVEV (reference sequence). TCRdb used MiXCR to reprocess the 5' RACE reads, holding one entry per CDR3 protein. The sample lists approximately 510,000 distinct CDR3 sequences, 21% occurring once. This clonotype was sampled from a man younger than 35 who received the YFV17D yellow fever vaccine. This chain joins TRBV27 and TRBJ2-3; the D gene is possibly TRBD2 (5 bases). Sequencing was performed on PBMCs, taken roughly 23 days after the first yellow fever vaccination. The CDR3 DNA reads TGTGCCAGCAGTTCGGGGATCGCCACAGATACGCAGTATTTT. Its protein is CASSSGIATDTQYF.